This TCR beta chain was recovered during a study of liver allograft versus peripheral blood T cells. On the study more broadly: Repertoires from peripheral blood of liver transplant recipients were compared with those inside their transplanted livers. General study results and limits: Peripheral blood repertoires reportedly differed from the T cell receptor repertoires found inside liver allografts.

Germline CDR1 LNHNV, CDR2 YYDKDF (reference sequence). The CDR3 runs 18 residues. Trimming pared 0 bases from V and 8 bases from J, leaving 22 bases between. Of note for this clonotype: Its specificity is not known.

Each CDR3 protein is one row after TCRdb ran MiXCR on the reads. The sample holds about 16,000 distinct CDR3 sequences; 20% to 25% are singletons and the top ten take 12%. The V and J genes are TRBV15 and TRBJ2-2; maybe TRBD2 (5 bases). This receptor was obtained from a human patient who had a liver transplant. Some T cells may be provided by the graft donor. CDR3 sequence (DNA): TGTGCCACCAGCAGAGATCTCTCCCGGGGAGTGAGGGCGGGGGAGCTGTTTTTT. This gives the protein CATSRDLSRGVRAGELFF.